These 19 T cell receptor beta chains originate from one sample sequenced in a study of cytomegalovirus exposure and HLA in healthy donors. The PCR contained 60 Vbeta and 13 Jbeta primers. Profiled with immunoSEQ multiplex PCR; TCRdb holds only in-frame clones, not every one. The repertoire has about 100,000 clones, 60% to 75% of them found once; the top ten carry under 2%. The sample was PBMCs. Source of these receptors: a woman in her forties in good health and CMV-seronegative.

The chain employs TRBV29-1 and TRBJ1-1, with 7 bases matching TRBD1. The CDR3 runs 13 residues. The V gene's germline CDR1 is SQVTM and CDR2 ANQGSEA. Trimming took 6 bases from V and 0 from J; bases not matched to a gene: 4. The CDR3 region has the DNA TGCAGCGTGGGGGGACAGATGAACACTGAAGCTTTCTTT. This sequence encodes CSVGGQMNTEAFF. Combining the CDR3 with reference TRBV29-1 and TRBJ1-1 gives the whole variable domain SAVISQKPSRDICQRGTSLTIQCQVDSQVTMMFWYRQQPGQSLTLIATANQGSEATYESGFVIDKFPISRPNLTFSTLTVSNMSPEDSSIYLCSVGGQMNTEAFFGQGTRLTVV.

V is TRBV7-6 and J is TRBJ1-2, with a possible D match to TRBD1 (6 bases). V dropped 4 bases and J dropped 0 bases, with 12 bases sitting between them. The CDR3 has 15 amino acids. Germline V lookup: CDR1 SGHVS, CDR2 FNYEAQ. CDR3 bases: TGTGCCAGCAGCTCTCCGACAGGACCTAACTATGGCTACACCTTC. It translates to CASSSPTGPNYGYTF.

This clone occurred once. At one of its ends the junction is not consistent with the germline gene, which may arise from a read error. At the DNA level, this CDR3 is encoded by other sequences in the same sample as well. The J gene is TRBJ2-5, the V gene TRBV28, with D unclear. CDR3 length: 16 residues. Germline assignment: CDR1 MDHEN and CDR2 SYDVKM. This chain's CDR3 is CASSRPVYRSGETQYF. The CDR3 bases are TGTGCCAGCAGCCGTCCTGTGTACCGTAGTGGAGAGACTCAGTACTTC.

The V and J genes are TRBV27 and TRBJ2-2, with D possibly matching TRBD2 (6 bases). The CDR3 is made up of 15 amino acids. CDR1 and CDR2 from the germline V gene are MNHEY and SMNVEV (reference sequence). The V and J ends lost 6 bases and 0 bases respectively, with 11 bases between them. In DNA form, the CDR3 reads TGTGCCAGCAGAGCCGGCGGGGCGAACACCGGGGAGCTGTTTTTT. Translated: CASRAGGANTGELFF.

This clone was observed a handful of times. J is TRBJ2-1 and V is TRBV9, with D maybe TRBD2 (6 bases). V gave up 4 bases and J gave up 9 bases, with 26 bases separating them. Germline V gene data show CDR1 as SGDLS and CDR2 as YYNGEE. This CDR3 spans 17 amino acids. The CDR3 nucleotides are TGTGCCAGCAGCCCAGGAGGGCGGCAGGGTGCCGTGGGTGAGCAGTTCTTC. Translation gives CASSPGGRQGAVGEQFF.

The chain employs TRBV5-4 and TRBJ1-3; D not certain. The CDR3 runs 17 residues. Trimming removed 0 bases from V and 4 bases from J, with 17 bases in between. Per the germline V gene, CDR1 is SGHNT and CDR2 is YYREEE (reference sequence). CDR3: CASSLEEGAVAGNTIYF. CDR3 nucleotides: TGTGCCAGCAGCTTGGAGGAGGGTGCCGTGGCGGGAAACACCATATATTTT.

The chain recombines TRBV7-9 with TRBJ1-2; a weak D match, TRBD1 (5 bases). CDR3 length: 15 residues. The germline V gene has CDR1 SEHNR and CDR2 FQNEAQ (reference sequence). V lost 3 bases, J lost 3 bases, and 14 bases lay in between. This CDR3 reads CASSFADRPYYGYTF. The CDR3 region has the DNA TGTGCCAGCAGCTTTGCTGACAGACCCTACTATGGCTACACCTTC.

This chain uses TRBV5-1 with TRBJ2-1; D gene ambiguous. Per germline, CDR1 SGHRS and CDR2 YFSETQ. V was trimmed by 4 bases and J by 0 bases, leaving 11 bases between them. The CDR3 loop spans 15 amino acids. As DNA, the CDR3 is TGCGCCAGCAGCAACCGTCCTAGCTCCTACAATGAGCAGTTCTTC. It yields the protein CASSNRPSSYNEQFF.

V usage is TRBV6-6 and J usage is TRBJ2-2; D may be TRBD2 (5 bases). With 2 bases removed from V and 3 bases from J, the gap between germline ends came to 10 bases. The CDR3 is 15 amino acids. The germline V gene encodes CDR1 MNHNY and CDR2 SVGAGI (reference sequence). CDR3 nucleotide sequence: TGTGCCAGCAGTTACATTGGCGGGTACACCGGGGAGCTGTTTTTT. Its protein is CASSYIGGYTGELFF.

V is TRBV28 and J is TRBJ2-3; D is possibly TRBD1 (5 bases). CDR1 and CDR2 from the germline V gene are MDHEN and SYDVKM. The CDR3 loop spans 14 amino acids. Trimming shortened V by 5 bases and J by 2 bases, and 11 bases separated the two germline ends. The CDR3 loop is CASSPRQYTDTQYF. The CDR3 DNA sequence: TGTGCCAGCAGTCCTCGACAGTACACAGATACGCAGTATTTT.

The genes are TRBV7-3 and TRBJ2-3; 7 nucleotides line up with TRBD2. V lost 5 bases, J lost 2 bases, and 7 bases stayed unmatched. CDR3 length: 15 amino acids. Germline V lookup: CDR1 SGHTA, CDR2 FQGTGA. DNA of the CDR3: TGTGCCAGCAGCCTTACTAGCGCTTACACAGATACGCAGTATTTT. Its translation is CASSLTSAYTDTQYF.

This rearrangement joins TRBV6-1 to TRBJ2-7; 8 bases map to TRBD1. Germline V gene lookup returns CDR1 MNHNS and CDR2 SASEGT. The CDR3 extends over 13 amino acids. J lost 9 bases, V lost 0 bases, and 4 bases had no gene match. CDR3 amino acids: CASSEAQGVVQYF. CDR3 DNA sequence: TGTGCCAGCAGTGAAGCACAGGGGGTTGTGCAGTACTTC.

This clone was counted between two and nine times. The rearrangement joins TRBV4-2 to TRBJ1-1; weak D call: TRBD1 (6 bases). The germline CDR1 and CDR2 sequences are LGHNA and YNFKEQ. V dropped 4 bases and J dropped 5 bases, with 14 bases sitting between them. There are 14 residues in the CDR3. CDR3 loop: CASSREEGGTEAFF. The CDR3, as DNA: TGTGCCAGCAGCCGGGAGGAGGGGGGGACTGAAGCTTTCTTT.

This rearrangement joins TRBV25-1 to TRBJ2-3, with 9 bases aligning to TRBD2. The ends lost 2 bases at V and 2 bases at J; junction bases unmatched: 5. CDR1 is MGHDK and CDR2 is SYGVNS in the germline V gene. The length of the CDR3 is 16 residues. The CDR3 protein is CASSEGAGGPTDTQYF. The CDR3 region has the DNA TGTGCCAGCAGTGAAGGAGCGGGAGGCCCCACAGATACGCAGTATTTT. Complete variable domain (other parts from reference TRBV25-1 and TRBJ2-3): EADIYQTPRYLVIGTGKKITLECSQTMGHDKMYWYQQDPGMELHLIHYSYGVNSTEKGDLSSESTVSRIRTEHFPLTLESARPSHTSQYLCASSEGAGGPTDTQYFGPGTRLTVL.

This clone was counted only a few times. At one of its ends the junction is not consistent with the germline gene, which may arise from a read error. V is TRBV7-9 and J is TRBJ1-5; 8 nucleotides match TRBD1. The CDR3 has 14 amino acids. From germline, CDR1 is SEHNR and CDR2 FQNEAQ (reference sequence). In DNA form, the CDR3 reads TGTTCCAGCAGCGGACAGGGATCCGATCAGCCCCAGCATTTT. As protein: CSSSGQGSDQPQHF.

In its sample, this clone was seen a few times. The gene calls are TRBV6-5 and TRBJ1-4; 7 bases fit TRBD1. Germline V gene sequence: CDR1 MNHEY, CDR2 SVGAGI. This CDR3 comprises 13 residues. V lost 6 bases, J lost 6 bases, and 4 bases stayed unmatched. CDR3 in amino acids: CASRSQGYEKLFF. CDR3 sequence (DNA): TGTGCCAGCAGATCACAGGGGTATGAAAAACTGTTTTTT.

This clone has just a few counts. The CDR3 DNA is TGTGCCAGCTCTCAGGCGGGGATGAACACTGAAGCTTTCTTT. Translated, it gives CASSQAGMNTEAFF. V is TRBV11-3 and J is TRBJ1-1; D remains ambiguous. The germline CDR1 and CDR2 sequences are SGHNT and YENEEA. V lost 8 bases and J lost 0, with 13 bases in between. This CDR3 spans 14 amino acids.

The chain has TRBV7-3 and TRBJ2-1, with 10 nucleotides matching TRBD2. The CDR3 contains 15 residues. Germline V gene data show CDR1 as SGHTA and CDR2 as FQGTGA. J gave up 7 bases and V 5 bases, and 8 bases lay outside the gene matches. CDR3 nucleotides: TGTGCCAGCAGCAAAAGCGGGGGGGCCTCGAATGAGCAGTTCTTC. Translated, it gives CASSKSGGASNEQFF.

This clone was detected only a few times. The chain has TRBV4-2 and TRBJ2-5; maybe TRBD1 (6 bases). CDR1 and CDR2 from the germline V gene are LGHNA and YNFKEQ. The CDR3 is 15 residues long. The V end was cut by 3 bases, the J end by 3 bases, with 14 bases between. As DNA, the CDR3 is TGTGCCAGCAGCCAGGCCGGGACACAAGAAGAGACCCAGTACTTC. The encoded protein is CASSQAGTQEETQYF.